The sample holds many counts of the clone carrying this T cell receptor beta chain. What it binds is not known. This sample is drawn from a study of T cells in Graves' hyperthyroidism and ophthalmopathy. Whole-study results and caveats: Progression to ophthalmopathy was predicted a median of 6.5 months early.

The V gene lost 6 bases and the J gene lost 5 bases, with 4 bases spanning the gap. The CDR3 runs 11 residues. Germline V lookup: CDR1 SNHLY, CDR2 FYNNEI. Hyperthyroidism of Graves' type that showed no ophthalmopathy progression within 18 months was stable. Each 10 ml fresh peripheral blood draw supplied the PBMCs. RNA transcripts were the template for amplifying TCR beta CDR3 regions. Using the HTBI primer set, a first-round RT-PCR was run on the TCR CDR3. TCRdb re-derived calls from the multiplex PCR reads in MiXCR, one entry per CDR3 protein. The profile shows about 560,000 distinct CDR3 sequences, over 15% of them singletons.

This receptor was taken from a young woman with Graves' hyperthyroidism. The chain employs TRBV2 and TRBJ2-2; D remains ambiguous. Specimen: blood. The CDR3 bases are TGTGCCAGCAGAAGGACCGGGGAGCTGTTTTTT. Translated, it gives CASRRTGELFF.